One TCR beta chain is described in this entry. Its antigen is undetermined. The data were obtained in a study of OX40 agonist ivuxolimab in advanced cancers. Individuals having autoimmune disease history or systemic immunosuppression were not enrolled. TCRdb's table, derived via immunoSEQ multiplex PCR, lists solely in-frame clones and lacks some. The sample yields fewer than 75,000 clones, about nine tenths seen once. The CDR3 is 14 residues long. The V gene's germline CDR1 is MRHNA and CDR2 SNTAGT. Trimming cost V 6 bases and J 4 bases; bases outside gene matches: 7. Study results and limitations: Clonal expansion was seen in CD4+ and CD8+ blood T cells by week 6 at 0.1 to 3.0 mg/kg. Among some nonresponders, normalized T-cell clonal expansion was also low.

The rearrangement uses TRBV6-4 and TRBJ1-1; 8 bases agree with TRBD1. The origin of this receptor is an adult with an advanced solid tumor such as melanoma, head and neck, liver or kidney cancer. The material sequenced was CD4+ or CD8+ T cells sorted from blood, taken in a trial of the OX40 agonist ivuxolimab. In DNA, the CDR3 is TGTGCCAGCAGGAAGGACAGGGATGGCACTGAAGCTTTCTTT. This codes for CASRKDRDGTEAFF.